The TCR beta chain described here comes from a study of cytomegalovirus exposure and HLA in healthy donors. Findings and caveats of the study: Immune exposure information comprised only CMV serostatus. Both high specificity and high sensitivity reportedly marked the classifier's diagnosis of cytomegalovirus status. Presence/absence analyses supposed approximately even sequencing depth among donors. There were a few CMV-associated chains whose specificity for CMV antigens was confirmed in vitro.

CDR3 length: 14 amino acids. Germline-derived CDR1 and CDR2 are MNHEY and SMNVEV (reference sequence). Comment on this clone: No antigen is known for it.

In the PCR, 60 Vbeta and 13 Jbeta primers were used. TCRdb keeps only in-frame clones here, not all; method: immunoSEQ multiplex PCR. The data show roughly 190,000 clones, 70% to 80% seen once. The TCR comes from a woman between 45 and 65 years old in good health and CMV-seronegative. The chain links TRBV27 to TRBJ2-5; the match to TRBD2 covers 7 bases. The end of the DNA aligns better with TRBJ2-7, so the J call may be wrong. The source material was PBMCs. The CDR3 DNA reads TGTGCCAGCAAGGCGGGAGAATACGTCTACGAGCAGTACTTC. It yields the protein CASKAGEYVYEQYF.